This T cell receptor (beta chain) emerged from a study of human T cells and chemical hapten exposure (dated by TCRdb to the early 2020s). For the study in its entirety: For sensitization, 2% DPC in acetone was applied to a 2 cm by 2 cm area of upper inner arm skin. Weekly therapeutic DPC doses were additionally applied to the scalp of patients throughout the roughly 23-week study period. Libraries were pooled for sequencing, and variation in per-sample TCR yields was attributed mainly to small differences in library volumes within the pool. Patch testing was done on the upper back using Finn chambers containing 0.01% DPC, and results were scored after 6 days according to International Contact Dermatitis Research Group standards. Blood samples were taken from patients before sensitization (week 0) and at 2, 6 and about 24 weeks after DPC sensitization. This study followed changes in the peripheral blood TCR repertoire in vivo during primary and secondary sensitization of alopecia patients to the hapten diphenylcyclopropenone (DPC). Most of the patients in the cohort were female, and the cohort covered alopecia areata with under or over 50% scalp involvement, alopecia totalis and alopecia universalis. Blood for TCR sequencing was provided by twenty-nine alopecia patients at one to four time points (pre-sensitization, 2, 6 and 24 weeks). Overall study outcomes, separate from this receptor: Compared with pre-sensitization or healthy control sets, expanded TCRs formed significantly more large CDR3 similarity clusters, which is consistent with antigen-driven responses. Because every patient had alopecia, a presumed autoimmune disease, the patients' immune response might differ from that of healthy individuals. No change with DPC sensitization was found in the number of TCRs above 1 in 1000 frequency, and no evidence of global repertoire structure alterations was found. Patch test score was positively correlated with the number of PT1 expanded TCRs, with significance at thresholds 8, 16 and 32 but not at 4. Repeated subsampling changed both the strength of the expansion versus patch-test correlation and the threshold at which the correlation became significant.

The time point label, read with the paper, signifies: patch test 1, 2 weeks after DPC sensitization. Taken with the paper, the label for treatment or condition translates to: therapeutic diphenylcyclopropenone sensitization with weekly scalp DPC. At each patch-test visit, blood was drawn before the patch test was applied. Patients were eligible if aged 18 to 70, diagnosed with alopecia and judged suitable for DPC therapy, and pregnant patients were excluded. Total RNA was extracted from unfractionated whole blood that had been collected in Tempus Blood RNA tubes. This clonotype was counted at least ten times. Which antigen it targets is not known. Base qualities are not provided; no much larger clone lies one nucleotide away. Looking up the germline V gene (reference sequence) yields CDR1 SEHNR and CDR2 FQNEAQ. Taken from cysteine to phenylalanine, the CDR3 has 15 residues. Just the 45-base CDR3 DNA is kept, in frame starting at base 1. At the junction V is shortened by 7 bases and J by 2 bases, with 12 bases in between.

Preparation of the library involved RACE. Sequencing relied on a NextSeq 500. During library preparation, unique molecular identifiers were attached to individual cDNA molecules so that TCRs could be counted in a quantitative, reproducible way. For every blood RNA sample, sequencing covered both the TCR alpha and TCR beta chains. Per the original workflow: Samples had a median of around 92,000 TCRs, with a range from roughly 20,000 to 700,000. The Decombinator software suite was used to annotate V, J and CDR3 in the TCR reads. For the PS versus PT1 abundance plots, all samples were subsampled to the same number of TCRs (28,000). Expanded TCRs were defined as absent before sensitization and observed at least eight times at the 2-week time point. In TCRdb, the public reads were trimmed at Q25 with fastp and aligned with MiXCR, with productive beta chains retained. Identical CDR3 protein sequences are pooled into one entry, listed with their most common genes and DNA. In this record, the V and J calls reflect TCRdb's handling and not the investigators' own analysis. In this sample the table shows about 340,000 distinct CDR3 sequences, around 6.9% of which occur a single time. Clones ranked in the top ten supply roughly 7.9% of the sample.

This clonotype was sampled from a woman aged 18-29 years with alopecia areata. Some clones in this sample may be carry-over from other donors' samples. The chain is assembled from TRBV7-9 and TRBJ2-6, with an unclear D gene assignment. Material: whole blood, obtained in connection with sensitization to the hapten diphenylcyclopropenone (DPC). CDR3 reads: CASTEVLPGANVLTF. The DNA sequence is given as TGTGCCAGCACCGAAGTTTTACCTGGGGCCAACGTCCTGACTTTC. The variable domain in full, with residues beyond the CDR3 obtained from the reference TRBV7-9 and TRBJ2-6 genes, is DTGVSQNPRHKITKRGQNVTFRCDPISEHNRLYWYRQTLGQGPEFLTYFQNEAQLEKSRLLSDRFSAERPKGSFSTLEIQRTEQGDSAMYLCASTEVLPGANVLTFGAGSRLTVL.